Below are 21 T cell receptor beta chains sequenced from a single sample in a study of blood T cell repertoires in COVID-19. The protocol was immunoSEQ multiplex PCR, while the TCRdb copy is restricted to in-frame clones and leaves out a portion. The sample has around 270,000 clones; around 90% are singletons. The specimen sequenced was PBMCs or T cells enriched from blood (not recorded which). The receptor source for this set is a woman aged 40 to 55 who had been exposed to COVID-19.

This chain links TRBV7-2 with TRBJ1-4, with TRBD1 matching over 10 bases. Unmatched junction bases numbered 10, after V lost 4 bases and J lost 8 bases. CDR1 and CDR2 (germline): SGHTA, FQGNSA. The CDR3 loop spans 16 amino acids. CDR3 loop: CASSSTSGQGYEKLFF. In DNA, the CDR3 is TGTGCCAGCAGCTCAACGTCGGGACAGGGGTACGAAAAACTGTTTTTT.

This chain joins TRBV9 and TRBJ1-1; a possible D gene is TRBD1 (5 bases). Germline V CDR1 and CDR2: SGDLS, YYNGEE. The V gene lost 3 bases and the J gene lost 0 bases, with 12 bases spanning the gap. The CDR3 has 15 residues. CDR3 bases: TGTGCCAGCAGCGCGGGACTCCTCATGAACACTGAAGCTTTCTTT. Translating gives CASSAGLLMNTEAFF. The whole variable domain, remainder taken from reference TRBV9 and TRBJ1-1, is DSGVTQTPKHLITATGQRVTLRCSPRSGDLSVYWYQQSLDQGLQFLIQYYNGEERAKGNILERFSAQQFPDLHSELNLSSLELGDSALYFCASSAGLLMNTEAFFGQGTRLTVV.

V usage is TRBV24-1 and J usage is TRBJ2-2; a possible D gene is TRBD1 (5 bases). Germline CDR1 is KGHDR and CDR2 is SFDVKD. Trimming took 1 base from V and 6 from J, leaving 14 bases between them. CDR3 length: 16 residues. The CDR3: CATSDFSRGTPGELFF. Here the CDR3 DNA reads TGTGCCACCAGTGATTTTAGTAGGGGAACCCCCGGGGAGCTGTTTTTT.

There are many counts of this clone. The chain employs TRBV11-2 and TRBJ1-5; 7 bases agree with TRBD1. The CDR3 runs to 18 residues. Germline CDR1 and CDR2: SGHAT and FQNNGV. Trimming cost V 2 bases and J 0 bases; bases outside gene matches: 10. The CDR3 is CASSLLRRQGRSNQPQHF. As DNA, the CDR3 is TGTGCCAGCAGCTTACTAAGGAGACAGGGCCGTAGCAATCAGCCCCAGCATTTT.

Points on this clone: Other DNA sequences from this sample encode an identical CDR3 as well. The chain combines TRBV6-5 with TRBJ1-2, with TRBD1 matching over 7 bases. Germline CDR1 and CDR2: MNHEY and SVGAGI. The CDR3 is 14 amino acids. Losses at the gene ends were 0 bases for V and 4 bases for J; bases not matched to a gene: 2. In DNA, the CDR3 is TGTGCCAGCAGTTACTCTCGGGACAGCTATGGCTACACCTTC. Translation gives CASSYSRDSYGYTF.

The chain has TRBV7-6 and TRBJ1-3; a weak D match, TRBD1 (5 bases). Germline lookup yields CDR1 SGHVS and CDR2 FNYEAQ. This CDR3 region has 15 residues. Between the trimmed V and J ends, which lost 5 bases and 4 bases, there was a span of 15 bases. CDR3 protein: CASSPQGPGGNTIYF. The CDR3 DNA reads TGTGCCAGCAGCCCTCAGGGCCCCGGAGGAAACACCATATATTTT.

Comment on this clone: One end of the junction does not line up with germline, which may come from a read error. The J gene is TRBJ2-3, the V gene TRBV5-1; D remains unclear. The CDR3 length is 14 residues. CDR1 and CDR2 (germline): SGHRS, YFSETQ. CDR3 nucleotides: TGTGCCAGCAGCTTGGTTTCCCTCACAGATACGCAGTATTTT. Its protein product is CASSLVSLTDTQYF.

This rearrangement joins TRBV7-3 to TRBJ2-3; perhaps TRBD2 as D (5 bases). Per the germline V gene, CDR1 is SGHTA and CDR2 is FQGTGA. This CDR3 spans 17 amino acids. Deletions cut 1 base from V and 2 bases from J, with 16 bases between. In DNA form, the CDR3 reads TGTGCCAGCAGCTTAATAGGCCCAGCGGTTCTCACAGATACGCAGTATTTT. This gives the protein CASSLIGPAVLTDTQYF.

The CDR3 DNA is TGCGCCAGCAGTAAAGGGGGGGTGAATCAGCCCCAGCATTTT. Its translation: CASSKGGVNQPQHF. The chain carries TRBV10-2 and TRBJ1-5, with D possibly TRBD1 on 6 matching bases. The V and J ends lost 5 bases and 4 bases respectively, with 12 bases between them. The germline V gene has CDR1 WSHSY and CDR2 SAAADI. The CDR3 is 14 residues long.

The V and J genes are TRBV6-5 and TRBJ1-1, with a weak D call TRBD1 (6 bases). Trimming removed 11 bases at V and 0 bases at J, with 16 bases between. This CDR3 has 14 amino acids. Germline V gene data show CDR1 as MNHEY and CDR2 as SVGAGI. Here the CDR3 DNA reads TGTGCCGGAAACTCGGGACACTTGAACACTGAAGCTTTCTTT. It translates to CAGNSGHLNTEAFF.

This chain connects TRBV9 to TRBJ2-5; 9 bases align to TRBD2. With 0 bases clipped from V and 3 bases from J, the junction kept 9 bases outside the gene matches. Germline V gives CDR1 SGDLS, CDR2 YYNGEE. The CDR3 contains 17 residues. Written as DNA, the CDR3 is TGTGCCAGCAGCGTAGGCAGTAGCGGGGGCCTTAAAGAGACCCAGTACTTC. The encoded protein is CASSVGSSGGLKETQYF.

This rearrangement joins TRBV19 to TRBJ1-6; D unclear. CDR1 and CDR2 (germline): LNHDA, SQIVND (reference sequence). With 3 bases removed from V and 7 bases from J, the gap between germline ends came to 10 bases. The CDR3 loop spans 14 amino acids. The CDR3 DNA follows: TGTGCCAGTAGTATGAGTGGGCCGAATTCACCCCTCCACTTT. Translating it yields CASSMSGPNSPLHF.

The chain is built from TRBV10-3 and TRBJ2-1, with 8 bases matching TRBD2. The J segment lost 8 bases and the V segment lost 6 bases, leaving 6 bases of the junction unmatched. The CDR3 spans 13 residues. CDR1 and CDR2 from the germline V gene are ENHRY and SYGVKD. CDR3 coding DNA: TGTGCCATCAGCCCGGGACTAGTGGATGAGCAGTTCTTC. Protein product: CAISPGLVDEQFF.

The genes are TRBV13 and TRBJ1-2, with 8 bases aligning to TRBD1. The CDR3 runs to 15 residues. Germline V gives CDR1 PRHDT, CDR2 FYEKMQ (reference sequence). Trimming cost V 5 bases and J 0 bases; bases outside gene matches: 5. CDR3 bases: TGTGCCAGCAGCCGTGGACAGGGCGCTAACTATGGCTACACCTTC. Protein sequence: CASSRGQGANYGYTF.

The chain employs TRBV6-5 and TRBJ1-1, with TRBD1 matching over 9 bases. The V and J ends lost 5 bases and 2 bases, in that order; junction bases with no gene match: 6. The CDR3 consists of 15 residues. The germline V gene has CDR1 MNHEY and CDR2 SVGAGI. As DNA, the CDR3 is TGTGCCAGCAGTATCCGGGACAGGGCAAACACTGAAGCTTTCTTT. Translated: CASSIRDRANTEAFF.

This clone came up a few times. This chain connects TRBV4-1 to TRBJ1-5, with D unclear. The germline V gene encodes CDR1 MGHRA and CDR2 YSYEKL. The CDR3 has 16 residues. V shed 1 base and J shed 3 bases, with 13 bases lying between them. As DNA, the CDR3 is TGCGCCAGCAGCCAAGGTCCTTGGGCTAACAATCAGCCCCAGCATTTT. Its translation: CASSQGPWANNQPQHF.

This chain links TRBV7-6 with TRBJ2-3; D is possibly TRBD1 (5 bases). The CDR3 covers 17 residues. The V and J ends lost 5 bases and 5 bases respectively, with 23 bases between them. Germline V gene sequence: CDR1 SGHVS, CDR2 FNYEAQ. The CDR3 region is CASSTSRTAGRGDTQYF. CDR3 in DNA: TGTGCCAGCAGCACTTCCCGGACGGCCGGTAGGGGAGATACGCAGTATTTT.

V usage is TRBV21-1 and J usage is TRBJ1-6; the table's TRBD1 call for D was not verified on the DNA. TRBV21-1 is recorded as a pseudogene. The CDR3 spans 17 residues. CDR3 sequence (DNA): TGTGCCAGCCCACGGACAGGACCCGGGGTAGATAATTCACCCCTCCACTTT. Its protein is CASPRTGPGVDNSPLHF.

This rearrangement joins TRBV11-3 to TRBJ1-1; D is unresolved. The germline V gene encodes CDR1 SGHNT and CDR2 YENEEA. V dropped 5 bases and J dropped 1 base, with 17 bases sitting between them. The CDR3 consists of 16 residues. The CDR3 region is CASSPRVVESNTEAFF. In DNA form, the CDR3 reads TGTGCCAGCAGCCCTCGCGTAGTCGAGTCGAACACTGAAGCTTTCTTT.

The V and J genes are TRBV4-2 and TRBJ2-2; 8 nucleotides agree with TRBD2. Germline assignment: CDR1 LGHNA and CDR2 YNFKEQ. V lost 1 base, J lost 4 bases, and 11 bases stayed unmatched. This CDR3 region has 18 residues. The CDR3 bases are TGTGCCAGCAGCCAAGCAGGGAATAGCGGGGTTGGCACCGGGGAGCTGTTTTTT. Its translation: CASSQAGNSGVGTGELFF.

The rearrangement links TRBV10-3 to TRBJ1-3; TRBD1 matches 7 bases. The CDR3 contains 16 residues. Germline V gives CDR1 ENHRY, CDR2 SYGVKD. Losses at the gene ends were 1 base for V and 0 bases for J; bases not matched to a gene: 3. CDR3 coding DNA: TGTGCCATCAGTGAGTTATACAGGGGCTCTGGAAACACCATATATTTT. It is translated as CAISELYRGSGNTIYF.